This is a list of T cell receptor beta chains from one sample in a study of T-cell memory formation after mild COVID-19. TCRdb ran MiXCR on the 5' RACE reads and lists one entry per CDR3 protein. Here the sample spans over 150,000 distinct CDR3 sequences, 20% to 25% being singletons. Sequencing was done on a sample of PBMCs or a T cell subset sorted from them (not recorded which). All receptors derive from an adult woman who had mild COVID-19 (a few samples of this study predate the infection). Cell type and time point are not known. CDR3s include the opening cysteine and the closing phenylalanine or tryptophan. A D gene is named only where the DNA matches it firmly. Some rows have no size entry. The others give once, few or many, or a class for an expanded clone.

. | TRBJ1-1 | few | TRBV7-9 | TGTGCCAGCAGCTTCTTATCGGACACTGAAGCTTTCTTT | CASSFLSDTEAFF
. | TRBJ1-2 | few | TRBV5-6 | TGTGCCAGCAGCTTGGCCGTAGGCTACGGCTATGGCTACACCTTC | CASSLAVGYGYGYTF
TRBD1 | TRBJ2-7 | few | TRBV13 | TGTGCCAGCAGCTTCGGGACAGGACACTACGAGCAGTACTTC | CASSFGTGHYEQYF
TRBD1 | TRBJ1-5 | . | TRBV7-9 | TGTGCCAGCAGCTTCAGTGACAGGGGGAGACCCCAGCATTTT | CASSFSDRGRPQHF
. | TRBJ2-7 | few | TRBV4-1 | . | CASSQAEQYFGHLYF
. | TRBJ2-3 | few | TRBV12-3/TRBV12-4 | TGTGCCAGCAGTCCCGACTACTTCACCAAAGATACGCAGTATTTT | CASSPDYFTKDTQYF
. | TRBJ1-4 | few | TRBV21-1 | TGTGCCAGCAGATTACAGGGACCCCTGGGAACTAATGAAAAACTGTTTTTT | CASRLQGPLGTNEKLFF
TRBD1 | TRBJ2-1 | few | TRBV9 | TGTGCCAGCAGCGTAGAGACAGGGAGTTTTCCCGGGCATGAGCAGTTCTTC | CASSVETGSFPGHEQFF
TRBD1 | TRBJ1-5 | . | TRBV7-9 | TGTGCCAGCAGCGACGTAAGGACAGGGCTCAATCAGCCCCAGCATTTT | CASSDVRTGLNQPQHF
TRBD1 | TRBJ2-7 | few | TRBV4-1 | TGCGCCAGCAGCCAAGATGACAGGGGAATCTACGAGCAGTACTTC | CASSQDDRGIYEQYF
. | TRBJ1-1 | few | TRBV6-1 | TGTGCCAGCAGTGAATGGGACACAAGAGGGACTGAAGCTTTCTTT | CASSEWDTRGTEAFF
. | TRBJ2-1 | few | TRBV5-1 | TGCGCCAGCAGCCGGGACAACACCCTTCAAGTTGGCCTCTACAATGAGCAGTTCTTC | CASSRDNTLQVGLYNEQFF
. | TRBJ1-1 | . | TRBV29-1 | TGCAGCGCCGTACTGGGAGTGACTGAAGCTTTCTTT | CSAVLGVTEAFF
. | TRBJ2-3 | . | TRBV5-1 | TGCGCCAGCAGTTTCCGCGATCCGGGACGTCTCACAGATACGCAGTATTTT | CASSFRDPGRLTDTQYF
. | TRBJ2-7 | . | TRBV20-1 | TGCAGTGCTAGAGTAGGGTACGAGCAGTACTTC | CSARVGYEQYF
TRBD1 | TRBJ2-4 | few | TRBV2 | TGTGCCAGCAGTGATATCGAGGGGGCGGACAAAAACATTCAGTACTTC | CASSDIEGADKNIQYF
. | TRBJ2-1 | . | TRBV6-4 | TGTGCCAGCAGTGAAAAGTCGACAGCCACCCAGTTCTTC | CASSEKSTATQFF
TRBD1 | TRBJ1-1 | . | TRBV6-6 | TGTGCCAGCACCGACGTGAGCCAGGGGGCACCGCGGACCCGGGCTTTCTTT | CASTDVSQGAPRTRAFF
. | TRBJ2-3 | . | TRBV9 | TGTGCCAGCAGCGTAGCTACTAGGGGGGATACGCAGTATTTT | CASSVATRGDTQYF
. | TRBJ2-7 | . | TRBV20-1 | TGCAGTGCTAGGTTCGGAACTAGCTACGAGCAGTACTTC | CSARFGTSYEQYF
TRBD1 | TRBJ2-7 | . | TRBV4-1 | TGCGCCAGCAGCTCACGGGACAGGGTGGAGCCCTACGAGCAGTACTTC | CASSSRDRVEPYEQYF
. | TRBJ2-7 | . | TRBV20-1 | TGCAGTGCTAGAGGGCGGGCGAGGTACGAGCAGTACTTC | CSARGRARYEQYF
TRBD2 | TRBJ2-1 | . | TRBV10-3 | TGTGCCATCTCTCTGGGCGGGGGCTACAATGAGCAGTTCTTC | CAISLGGGYNEQFF
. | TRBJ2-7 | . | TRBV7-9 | TGTGCCAGCAGCTTAGTAGGTCTACGGAAGGGTACCTACGAGCAGTACTTC | CASSLVGLRKGTYEQYF
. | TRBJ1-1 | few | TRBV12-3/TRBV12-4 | TGTGCCAGCAGTTCATTATTAGGGATAACGGCTGAAGCTTTCTTT | CASSSLLGITAEAFF
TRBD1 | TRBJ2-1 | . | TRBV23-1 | TGCGCCAGCAGGGTCAACAGGGGGTTTGAAGATGAGCAGTTCTTC | CASRVNRGFEDEQFF
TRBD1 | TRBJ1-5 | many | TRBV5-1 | TGCGCCAGCAGACAGGGGGGGGAGAATCAGCCCCAGCATTTT | CASRQGGENQPQHF
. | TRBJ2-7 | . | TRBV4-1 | TGCGCCAGCAGCCAACTTGGGACCTCTGGAATCTACGAGCAGTACTTC | CASSQLGTSGIYEQYF
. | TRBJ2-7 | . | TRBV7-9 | TGTGCCAGCAGCCCCGACAGCTACTCACCCTACGAGCAGTACTTC | CASSPDSYSPYEQYF
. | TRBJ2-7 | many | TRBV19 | TGTGCCAGTAGTTCGGGGTCTCGGGACGAGCAGTACTTC | CASSSGSRDEQYF
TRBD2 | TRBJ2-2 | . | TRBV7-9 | TGTGCCAGCAGACCAGGACTAGCGGGAGTGTACACCGGGGAGCTGTTTTTT | CASRPGLAGVYTGELFF
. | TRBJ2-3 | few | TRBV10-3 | TGTGCCATCAGTGAGCCGTGGGCGGAGAGCACAGATACGCAGTATTTT | CAISEPWAESTDTQYF
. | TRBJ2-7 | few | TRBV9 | TGTGCCAGCAGCGTTGGACAGGCGGGGGAGCAGTACTTC | CASSVGQAGEQYF
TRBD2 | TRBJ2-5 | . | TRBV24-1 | TGTGCCACCAGTGACTGGACTAGCGGGAGGCGCGAGACCCAGTACTTC | CATSDWTSGRRETQYF
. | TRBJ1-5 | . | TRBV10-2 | TGCGCCAGCAGTCCAGACAAGGGGCGAGGCAATCAGCCCCAGCATTTT | CASSPDKGRGNQPQHF
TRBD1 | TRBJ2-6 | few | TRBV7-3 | TGTGCCAGCAGCTTAACACAGGGGGCGTCTGGGGCCAACGTCCTGACTTTC | CASSLTQGASGANVLTF
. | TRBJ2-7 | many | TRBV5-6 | TGTGCCAGCAGCTTGGCTGGGACGGCCTACGAGCAGTACTTC | CASSLAGTAYEQYF
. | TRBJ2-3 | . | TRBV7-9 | TGTGCCAGCAGCCAAGACGTAAGCACAGATACGCAGTATTTT | CASSQDVSTDTQYF
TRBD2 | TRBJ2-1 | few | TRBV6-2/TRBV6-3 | TGTGCCAGCAGTTACACGCTACTAGCGGGAGGGCCTTACAATGAGCAGTTCTTC | CASSYTLLAGGPYNEQFF
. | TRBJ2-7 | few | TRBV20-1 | TGCAGTGCTAGAGCCGGGAGCTACTACGAGCAGTACTTC | CSARAGSYYEQYF
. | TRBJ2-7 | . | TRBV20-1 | TGCAGTGCTTCGGGGGAGGGACAGATCTCCTACGAGCAGTACTTC | CSASGEGQISYEQYF
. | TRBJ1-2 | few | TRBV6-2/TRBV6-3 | TGTGCCAGCAGCCGAGGGACGGACTTTAATGGCTACACCTTC | CASSRGTDFNGYTF
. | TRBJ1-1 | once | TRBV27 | TGTGCCAGCAGTTTATCAGTAGGAACTATGAACACTGAAGCTTTCTTT | CASSLSVGTMNTEAFF
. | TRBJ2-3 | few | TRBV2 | TGTGCCAGCAGTGAAGTTGATAGCGGCCCAGATACGCAGTATTTT | CASSEVDSGPDTQYF